This entry is about one T cell receptor (beta chain). This PCR relied on a set of 60 Vbeta primers and 13 Jbeta primers. Here immunoSEQ multiplex PCR was the method, and the copy in TCRdb shows in-frame clones only, minus some. Here the sample spans roughly 150,000 clones, roughly 75% being singletons. These data originate in a study of cytomegalovirus exposure and HLA in healthy donors. This TCR derives from a female donor in good health and CMV-seronegative. The sample was PBMCs.

CDR3 coding DNA: TGTGCCAGCAGTCCGACAGGGGGCGTAAAGAATGAGCAGTTCTTC. Its translation is CASSPTGGVKNEQFF. The chain is built from TRBV28 and TRBJ2-1, with TRBD1 matching over 10 bases. This CDR3 contains 15 residues. V was clipped by 5 bases and J by 7 bases; unmatched bases: 8. The V gene's germline CDR1 is MDHEN and CDR2 SYDVKM.